This TCR beta chain was observed in a study of vaccination and CD4 T cells after COVID-19. Looking at the study overall: Four females and six males made up the convalescents, with two Hispanic. Cellular stimulation was performed using overlapping spike peptides derived from SARS-CoV-2, HCoV-NL63, HCoV-OC43 and HCoV-229E. Cultures serving as controls received a peptide pool (CEFX or HIV-1 Nef) or no peptide. General study findings and limits: Post-vaccination reactive clonotypes (median roughly 36) did not differ significantly from post-infection (approximately 20).

The CDR3 extends over 14 amino acids. The germline CDR1 and CDR2 sequences are SGHRS and YFSETQ. J lost 1 base, V lost 2 bases, and 0 bases had no gene match. Specified time point: late sampling 161 to 241 days after vaccination in a few convalescent patients. Stated treatment: roughly 10-day PBMC culture with coronavirus spike peptide pools or control peptides (ViraFEST assay). With the Oncomine TCR Beta short-read assay, DNA from cultured CD4+ T cells was sequenced. TCRdb reprocessed the PCR reads via MiXCR and lists one record per CDR3 protein. The data hold about 26,000 distinct CDR3 sequences, with 40% to 45% observed a single time. On this clonotype itself: Antigen unknown.

The specimen was CD4+ T cells from blood, cultured in vitro, collected about 7 months after SARS-CoV-2 vaccination. The chain employs TRBV5-1 and TRBJ1-5; TRBD1 matches 7 bases. The clonotype was recovered from a human donor who had recovered from COVID-19. CDR3: CASSLGGSNQPQHF. CDR3 DNA sequence: TGCGCCAGCAGCTTAGGGGGCAGCAATCAGCCCCAGCATTTT. Using reference TRBV5-1 and TRBJ1-5 for the parts outside the CDR3, the full variable domain is KAGVTQTPRYLIKTRGQQVTLSCSPISGHRSVSWYQQTPGQGLQFLFEYFSETQRNKGNFPGRFSGRQFSNSRSEMNVSTLELGDSALYLCASSLGGSNQPQHFGDGTRLSIL.